This T cell receptor (beta chain) derives from a study of identical twins. Overall study results and limits: The abundant beta clonotypes from cord blood had fewer insertions, and memory repertoires had none of this.

In TCRdb, the 5' RACE reads were re-called with MiXCR into one record per CDR3 protein. Found here are approximately 690,000 distinct CDR3 sequences, around 5.7% of them singletons; the top ten hold roughly 1.8%. Regarding this clonotype: What it binds is not known.

Germline V CDR1 and CDR2: SGHAT, FQNNGV. Trimming cost V 8 bases and J 1 base; bases outside gene matches: 9. This CDR3 has 15 residues. The sample was naive T cells sorted from blood. This clonotype originated in a man younger than 35 in good health. This chain joins TRBV11-2 and TRBJ2-5; 8 bases are a match to TRBD2. The CDR3 region is CASDTIAGPQETQYF. CDR3 DNA sequence: TGTGCCAGCGACACCATAGCGGGGCCCCAAGAGACCCAGTACTTC. Full variable domain (remainder filled in from reference TRBV11-2 and TRBJ2-5): EAGVAQSPRYKIIEKRQSVAFWCNPISGHATLYWYQQILGQGPKLLIQFQNNGVVDDSQLPKDRFSAERLKGVDSTLKIQPAKLEDSAVYLCASDTIAGPQETQYFGPGTRLLVL.